Reported below is one T cell receptor beta chain. Unique molecular identifiers were used to barcode this TCRbeta library. TCRdb re-derived calls from the PCR reads in MiXCR, one entry per CDR3 protein. Of a few hundred thousand distinct CDR3 sequences in the sample, nearly 10% were seen once. This record comes from a study of T-cell reconstitution after alpha-beta-depleted transplantation in children. This CDR3 has 13 residues. The germline V gene encodes CDR1 SGHTA and CDR2 FQGTGA. The V gene lost 1 base and the J gene lost 5 bases, with 8 bases spanning the gap. This chain joins TRBV7-3 and TRBJ1-2, with D perhaps TRBD1 (5 bases). The clonotype comes from a human donor who donated a stem cell graft to a child with SCID. The starting material was PBMCs from the stem cell graft donor, obtained from the stem cell graft. The CDR3 spells CASSLMAGYGYTF. CDR3 DNA sequence: TGTGCCAGCAGCTTAATGGCAGGGTATGGCTACACCTTC.